This paragraph reports one T cell receptor (beta chain). Its antigen is as yet unknown. This sample was taken from a study of cytomegalovirus exposure and HLA in healthy donors. V shed 3 bases and J shed 7 bases, with 11 bases lying between them. Germline values: CDR1 SGDLS, CDR2 YYNGEE. The CDR3 sequence is 13 residues long. The donors formed part of the roughly 110-subject validation cohort, distinct from the approximately 630-subject first cohort. Produced via immunoSEQ multiplex PCR; TCRdb's table is partial and in-frame only. This table holds more than 250,000 clones, around 87% found once. Overall study findings and caveats: Cytomegalovirus status was reportedly diagnosed by the classifier with high specificity and sensitivity. Subsequent analysis found a tendency for first-cohort TCR clusters to co-occur within the 120 validation repertoires.

The source of this sequence is a woman aged 25 to 39 in good health and CMV-seropositive. The sequencing sample was made of PBMCs. This sequence joins TRBV9 and TRBJ1-5, with D uncertain. The CDR3 nucleotides read TGTGCCAGCAGCGATCAGATCAAGCAGCCCCAGCATTTT. This encodes CASSDQIKQPQHF.